This T cell receptor (beta chain) is from a study of T cells in Graves' hyperthyroidism and ophthalmopathy. There were TCR beta CDR3 regions amplified from RNA transcripts. HTBI primers were the set used in a first-round RT-PCR of the TCR CDR3. TCRdb re-analysed the multiplex PCR reads in MiXCR, keeping a single row per CDR3 protein. The sample shows about 340,000 distinct CDR3 sequences, 21% of them seen only once. The ends were cut back, 3 bases at V and 0 bases at J, with 9 bases in the middle. The CDR3 totals 15 residues. The V gene is TRBV12-3 or TRBV12-4, the J gene TRBJ1-3, with a tentative D call TRBD1 (5 bases). Sequenced input: blood. The TCR was taken from a woman aged 45-65 years with Graves' hyperthyroidism. The CDR3 is CASSFGASSGNTIYF. The CDR3 DNA is TGTGCCAGCAGTTTCGGGGCGAGCTCTGGAAACACCATATATTTT.